A selection of T cell receptor beta chains follows, all from one sample in a study of shared clonotypes between healthy human individuals. Clones were read by immunoSEQ multiplex PCR, and TCRdb kept only the in-frame ones, dropping some. The sample shows some 740,000 clones, around 93% of them seen only once. Source material: naive CD8+ T cells sorted from blood. Receptors were obtained from a young man in good health. CDR3s include the opening cysteine and the closing phenylalanine or tryptophan. Each record gives: V gene, clone size, CDR3 protein. The listing skips clone size in some rows; elsewhere it reads once, few, many or a size class.

TRBV28 | - | CASSFEHSNQPQHF
TRBV10-2 | few | CASSYGGGRTGELFF
TRBV5-1 | - | CASSLGEGYNEQFF
TRBV7-9 | once | CASSPRTGAAYEQYF
TRBV2 | once | CASSESTRGGTGELFF
TRBV30 | - | CAWTDIVEPLLGELFF
TRBV7-2 | - | CASSAAGGTYTGELFF
TRBV27 | - | CASSAGTGNNEQFF
TRBV4-3 | - | CASSQEPGGRNTEAFF
TRBV28 | - | CASAALGVLSSGGFTDTQYF
TRBV7-9 | - | CASSSPLGGEKLFF
TRBV28 | - | CASSFLGTGGYEQYF
TRBV23-1 | once | CASSQSGAGYEQYF
TRBV6-5 | - | CASSYASWYNEQFF
TRBV5-7 | - | CASRKCVQSRANVLTF
TRBV29-1 | - | CSVEIWREYVDTQYF
TRBV28 | - | CASSLGGNNQPQHF
TRBV27 | once | CASSLSSPGIHEQYF
TRBV5-1 | - | CASTNSGTQETQYF
TRBV29-1 | - | CSVVPVRDRVFLNEQFF
TRBV9 | - | CASSVDRLEETQYF
TRBV28 | - | CASSLIGYHEQFF
TRBV7-3 | - | CASSLSLAVTDTQYF
TRBV28 | - | CASSMATGGDEKLFF
TRBV5-6 | - | CASSLEGLVAYEQYF
TRBV4-2 | - | CASSQVLGGTVSTYEQYF
TRBV2 | few | CASSGQGADQPQHF
TRBV6-1 | once | CASSETGYYEQYF
TRBV11-2 | - | CASSFPRDSSSTDTQYF
TRBV9 | - | CASSVEASLYNEQFF
TRBV9 | - | CASTPTGNYGYTF
TRBV5-1 | - | CASSEGTEETQYF
TRBV9 | once | CASSGTGTGGPYGYTF
TRBV29-1 | - | CSVGTDSYEQYF
TRBV6-5 | - | CASSVKARNEQFF
TRBV5-5 | once | CASTALSSYEQYF
TRBV18 | - | CASSPKQGGYEQYF
TRBV11-2 | - | CASTGADRQDIQYF
TRBV7-2 | - | CASSPRGEAFPGELFF
TRBV10-3 | - | CALSTSGRLDEQFF
TRBV4-1 | once | CASSLVGSSYEQYF
TRBV11-2 | - | CASSLGWGEGEQYF
TRBV4-2 | - | CASSPTGANTEAFF
TRBV27 | - | CASSLRQNYEQYF
TRBV13 | - | CASSNSDGVGLAELSYEQYF
TRBV4-3 | - | CASSPLGQGTEAFF
TRBV14 | - | CASSHRVSSYNEQFF
TRBV4-3 | - | CASSLTQGLAGYNEQFF
TRBV27 | - | CASTIGTSGKGSYNEQFF
TRBV11-2 | - | CASSLGVTGGLADNEQFF
TRBV4-3 | - | CASSHPSAGDPYEQYF
TRBV5-6 | - | CASSLGTAQPQHF
TRBV2 | - | CASGGRLNYGYTF